Below, 18 T cell receptor beta chains from the same sample are listed, as sequenced in a study of post-analysis software for immune sequencing data. Carried by the TCR beta cDNA libraries were unique molecular identifiers. Each CDR3 protein gets one entry after TCRdb re-called the PCR reads with MiXCR. The sample shows about 160,000 distinct CDR3 sequences, about 37% of them seen only once. The sequencing here drew on blood, taken after autologous hematopoietic stem cell transplantation. Every receptor here comes from a girl aged 5-17 years with multiple sclerosis.

This clonotype has only one observation. This chain uses TRBV12-3 or TRBV12-4 with TRBJ2-5; perhaps TRBD1 as D (5 bases). There are 15 residues in the CDR3. Trimming removed 7 bases at V and 5 bases at J, with 20 bases between. The CDR3: CASTLRVQPGETQYF. As DNA, the CDR3 is TGTGCCAGCACCCTCAGAGTGCAGCCAGGGGAGACCCAGTACTTC.

The V and J genes are TRBV24-1 and TRBJ2-1; 8 bases agree with TRBD2. Germline lookup yields CDR1 KGHDR and CDR2 SFDVKD. The V segment lost 7 bases and the J segment 2 bases; nucleotides outside the gene matches: 12. The CDR3 extends over 17 amino acids. The CDR3 region is CATSGGGGRTPYNEQFF. In DNA form, the CDR3 reads TGTGCCACCAGCGGGGGGGGTGGGAGGACCCCCTACAATGAGCAGTTCTTC.

As for this clonotype: Relative to the germline gene, one junction end is altered; a read error may explain this. The chain has TRBV10-3 and TRBJ2-3; possibly TRBD2 for D (6 bases). This CDR3 has 14 amino acids. The germline CDR1 and CDR2 sequences are ENHRY and SYGVKD. The CDR3 reads CAVRRAGETDTQYF. CDR3 sequence (DNA): TGTGCCGTCAGACGAGCGGGCGAGACAGATACGCAGTATTTT.

Details on this clonotype: Sequence at one end of the junction differs from germline and may be a read error. The V and J genes are TRBV20-1 and TRBJ2-5; no clear D gene. Per germline, CDR1 DFQATT and CDR2 SNEGSKA (reference sequence). This CDR3 has 13 residues. The DNA of the CDR3 is TGCAGTGCTAGAGATAACCCGGCGGAGACCCAGCACTTC. Protein sequence: CSARDNPAETQHF.

This clonotype was seen at least ten times. The chain has TRBV14 and TRBJ2-3; 11 bases match TRBD2. The germline gives CDR1 SGHDN, CDR2 FVKESK. The J segment lost 2 bases and the V segment lost 2 bases, leaving 3 bases of the junction unmatched. This CDR3 is built from 16 residues. CDR3 region: CASSQLAGGNTDTQYF. CDR3 DNA: TGTGCCAGCAGCCAACTAGCGGGAGGAAACACAGATACGCAGTATTTT.

V is TRBV29-1 and J is TRBJ2-1; 9 nucleotides match TRBD2. The CDR3 runs to 18 residues. V trimming: 6 bases; J trimming: 6 bases; junction bases outside the gene matches: 21. Germline V gene lookup returns CDR1 SQVTM and CDR2 ANQGSEA. The CDR3 loop reads CSVERMGPSGISPNEQFF. The CDR3 DNA follows: TGCAGCGTGGAAAGGATGGGGCCTAGCGGGATTAGTCCCAATGAGCAGTTCTTC.

The sample holds a few counts of this clonotype. The chain couples TRBV28 to TRBJ2-6; possibly TRBD1 or TRBD2 for D (6 bases each). With 6 bases removed from V and 0 bases from J, the gap between germline ends came to 18 bases. The V gene's germline CDR1 is MDHEN and CDR2 SYDVKM. This CDR3 has 18 amino acids. CDR3 amino acids: CASRVGGGDGSGANVLTF. DNA of the CDR3: TGTGCCAGCAGGGTCGGGGGCGGCGATGGCTCTGGGGCCAACGTCCTGACTTTC.

The chain recombines TRBV4-3 with TRBJ1-1; D gene ambiguous. The CDR3 has 15 amino acids. Germline lookup yields CDR1 LGHNA and CDR2 YSLEER. Trimming pared 0 bases from V and 0 bases from J, leaving 8 bases between. The CDR3, as DNA: TGCGCCAGCAGCCAAGATTCGCGTATGAACACTGAAGCTTTCTTT. Its translation: CASSQDSRMNTEAFF.

The chain couples TRBV24-1 to TRBJ2-7; D is unresolved. V shed 3 bases and J shed 0 bases, with 5 bases lying between them. From germline, CDR1 is KGHDR and CDR2 SFDVKD. The length of the CDR3 is 13 residues. This CDR3 reads CATSDESSYEQYF. Here the CDR3 DNA reads TGTGCCACCAGTGATGAGAGCTCCTACGAGCAGTACTTC.

The chain carries TRBV12-3 or TRBV12-4 and TRBJ1-2, with D tentatively TRBD1 (6 bases). The CDR3 covers 15 residues. V was trimmed by 8 bases and J by 2 bases, leaving 18 bases between them. In DNA form, the CDR3 reads TGTGCCAGCGGGGGGGCCCCGGGCTCCAACTATGGCTACACCTTC. Residues: CASGGAPGSNYGYTF.

The chain has TRBV12-3 or TRBV12-4 and TRBJ2-1; D call uncertain. V lost 2 bases to trimming and J lost 1 base, with 9 bases between them. CDR3 size: 15 residues. This chain's CDR3 is CASSLFPGSYNEQFF. CDR3 DNA: TGTGCCAGCAGTTTATTCCCTGGTTCCTACAATGAGCAGTTCTTC.

The rearrangement uses TRBV20-1 and TRBJ2-5; 8 bases are shared with TRBD1. The V gene's germline CDR1 is DFQATT and CDR2 SNEGSKA (reference sequence). The trim removed 6 bases at V and 11 bases at J, leaving 14 bases unmatched. This CDR3 has 13 residues. This CDR3 reads CSAKGQGPGEQYF. DNA for the CDR3: TGCAGTGCCAAAGGACAGGGACCGGGGGAGCAGTACTTC.

This clonotype was seen repeatedly, ten times or more. This sequence joins TRBV9 and TRBJ2-5; 7 bases agree with TRBD2. After removal of 4 bases from V and 2 bases from J, the junction contained 11 bases not matched to a gene. The CDR3 has 16 residues. Germline V gives CDR1 SGDLS, CDR2 YYNGEE. The CDR3 nucleotides are TGTGCCAGCAGCCCCCGGACTAGTCTGGGGCAAGAGACCCAGTACTTC. Translating it yields CASSPRTSLGQETQYF.

The rearrangement uses TRBV20-1 and TRBJ2-5; 8 positions agree with TRBD2. Trimming took 1 base from V and 4 from J; bases not matched to a gene: 11. CDR1 is DFQATT and CDR2 is SNEGSKA in the germline V gene (reference sequence). This CDR3 has 16 amino acids. CDR3 in amino acids: CSARAGRAGEVETQYF. The CDR3 nucleotides read TGCAGTGCTAGAGCCGGACGAGCGGGAGAGGTAGAGACCCAGTACTTC.

V usage is TRBV27 and J usage is TRBJ1-1; TRBD1 aligns across 8 bases. This CDR3 is built from 16 residues. V shed 3 bases and J 1 base; nucleotides not matched to a gene: 7. Looked up from germline, CDR1 is MNHEY and CDR2 is SMNVEV (reference sequence). The CDR3 coding sequence is TGTGCCAGCAGTTTTCTCGGACAGGGACCGAACACTGAAGCTTTCTTT. It encodes CASSFLGQGPNTEAFF.

This rearrangement joins TRBV5-1 to TRBJ1-2, with D unresolved. The length of the CDR3 is 12 residues. CDR1 is SGHRS and CDR2 is YFSETQ in the germline V gene. V was clipped by 0 bases and J by 13 bases, with 13 bases between them. CDR3 sequence reads: CASSLGQIDFTF. The DNA of the CDR3 is TGCGCCAGCAGCTTGGGTCAGATTGATTTCACCTTC.

V is TRBV7-2 and J is TRBJ2-1, with 7 bases that match TRBD1. V shed 5 bases and J 5 bases; nucleotides not matched to a gene: 9. The germline V gene has CDR1 SGHTA and CDR2 FQGNSA. CDR3 length: 15 amino acids. CDR3 residues: CASSHTGDANNEQFF. The CDR3 nucleotides are TGTGCCAGCAGCCATACAGGGGACGCAAACAATGAGCAGTTCTTC.

This clonotype was counted many times. The rearrangement uses TRBV10-1 and TRBJ2-3; no firm D call. Trimming shortened V by 3 bases and J by 6 bases, and 19 bases separated the two germline ends. The germline CDR1 and CDR2 sequences are WNHNN and SYGVQD (reference sequence). The CDR3 has 16 residues. The CDR3 bases are TGCGCCAGCAGTGATGACCCCAATAAGCCCGCGGATACGCAGTATTTT. This translates into CASSDDPNKPADTQYF.